These T cell receptor beta chains were read from a single sample in a study of regulatory T cells in long-lasting Graves disease. TCRdb fed the multiplex PCR reads into MiXCR, producing one record per CDR3 protein. The table records 300,000 to 450,000 distinct CDR3 sequences, less than 20% of them present only once. Source: peripheral blood mononuclear cells (PBMCs), taken at new diagnosis, from a patient treated with antithyroid drugs. The receptors shown here come from a female donor with Graves disease. CDR3s include the opening cysteine and the closing phenylalanine or tryptophan. The D gene is left open where the match is weak. Expanded clones get a size class; other rows say once, few or many, or leave the size out.

V: TRBV4-3
J: TRBJ2-3
size: -
D: -
DNA: TGCGCCAGCAGCGCAAGAGGGGAAGCGTCAGATACGCAGTATTTT
CDR3: CASSARGEASDTQYF

V: TRBV20-1
J: TRBJ2-7
size: many
D: TRBD2
DNA: TGCAGTGCTAACCCACCGGGGGGTTCCCTCAAACCCTACGAGCAGTACTTC
CDR3: CSANPPGGSLKPYEQYF

V: TRBV7-3
J: TRBJ2-1
size: many
D: TRBD2
DNA: TGTGCCAGCAGCCACACTAGCGGGGTCCCCGAGCAGTTCTTC
CDR3: CASSHTSGVPEQFF

V: TRBV19
J: TRBJ1-6
size: few
D: -
DNA: TGTGCCAGTAGTGTCGGACAAAGTAATTCACCCCTCCACTTT
CDR3: CASSVGQSNSPLHF

V: TRBV6-1
J: TRBJ2-1
size: many
D: TRBD2
DNA: TGTGCCAGCAGTGACACTTTTCTAGCGGGTCTGTTCTTC
CDR3: CASSDTFLAGLFF

V: TRBV3-1
J: TRBJ2-3
size: many
D: TRBD2
DNA: TGTGCCAGCAGCCAAGGAGCACCAGCGGGGGGAACAGATACGCAGTATTTT
CDR3: CASSQGAPAGGTDTQYF

V: TRBV13
J: TRBJ2-7
size: -
D: TRBD2
DNA: TGTGCCAGCAGCCTCCGGCGACTAGCGGCCGAGCAGTACTTC
CDR3: CASSLRRLAAEQYF

V: TRBV4-2
J: TRBJ1-1
size: many
D: TRBD1
DNA: TGTGCCAGCAGCCGGACAGGCGGGCAGGTCGGAGCTTTCTTT
CDR3: CASSRTGGQVGAFF

V: TRBV12-3/TRBV12-4
J: TRBJ1-5
size: many
D: -
DNA: TGTGCCAGCAGAGGCTCCGGACAGAATCAGCCCCAGCATTTT
CDR3: CASRGSGQNQPQHF

V: TRBV11-2
J: TRBJ2-3
size: many
D: -
DNA: TGTGCCAGCAGCTCCAGGGCCGGCACAGATACGCAGTATTTT
CDR3: CASSSRAGTDTQYF

V: TRBV7-2
J: TRBJ1-1
size: many
D: -
DNA: TGTGCCAGCAGCTTAGTCTGGCAGGCGGAAGCTTTCTTT
CDR3: CASSLVWQAEAFF

V: TRBV18
J: TRBJ1-2
size: -
D: -
DNA: TGTGCCAGCTCACCCGGGCACCCAATTAGCTATGGCTACACCTTC
CDR3: CASSPGHPISYGYTF

V: TRBV12-3/TRBV12-4
J: TRBJ1-5
size: many
D: -
DNA: TGTGCCAGCAGTTTAAGGGAGGGGAGCAATCAGCCCCAGCATTTT
CDR3: CASSLREGSNQPQHF

V: TRBV10-3
J: TRBJ2-7
size: many
D: TRBD2
DNA: TGTGCCATCAGTACTACTAGCGGGAAGTACGAGCAGTACTTC
CDR3: CAISTTSGKYEQYF

V: TRBV5-1
J: TRBJ2-3
size: many
D: TRBD2
DNA: TGCGCCAGCAGCTTGGCGGGGACTAGCGGGGGGGCCTTTACAGATACGCAGTATTTT
CDR3: CASSLAGTSGGAFTDTQYF

V: TRBV28
J: TRBJ2-1
size: many
D: TRBD1
DNA: TGTGCCAGCAGTTTGCGGACAGGGCCCTACAATGAGCAGTTCTTC
CDR3: CASSLRTGPYNEQFF

V: TRBV6-2/TRBV6-3
J: TRBJ1-1
size: -
D: TRBD1
DNA: TGTGCCAGCAGTACAACGATCAAATCAGGGGGCATGAACACTGAAGCTTTCTTT
CDR3: CASSTTIKSGGMNTEAFF

V: TRBV20-1
J: TRBJ2-5
size: many
D: -
DNA: TGCAGTGCTAGAGAGGGTTTAGAGACCCAGTACTTC
CDR3: CSAREGLETQYF

V: TRBV7-2
J: TRBJ1-1
size: many
D: -
DNA: TGTGCCAGCAGCTTAGCAGGGAACACTGAAGCTTTCTTT
CDR3: CASSLAGNTEAFF

V: TRBV7-9
J: TRBJ2-7
size: -
D: -
DNA: TGTGCCAGCAGCCCTCAGAAACCGTACTCCTACGAGCAGTACTTC
CDR3: CASSPQKPYSYEQYF

V: TRBV6-2/TRBV6-3
J: TRBJ1-2
size: many
D: TRBD1
DNA: TGTGCCAGCAGACGACAGAGGACAGGGGGCGACTATGGCTACACCTTC
CDR3: CASRRQRTGGDYGYTF

V: TRBV7-2
J: TRBJ2-1
size: many
D: -
DNA: TGTGCCAGCAGCCCCTCGGGGGCCTACAATGAGCAGTTCTTC
CDR3: CASSPSGAYNEQFF

V: TRBV6-1
J: TRBJ2-1
size: many
D: -
DNA: TGTGCCAGCCCCTCCGCGGGTACCTACAATGAGCAGTTCTTC
CDR3: CASPSAGTYNEQFF

V: TRBV5-1
J: TRBJ1-1
size: -
D: -
DNA: TGCGCCAGCAGCTTCCCCCTCGGGGGGAACACTGAAGCTTTCTTT
CDR3: CASSFPLGGNTEAFF

V: TRBV9
J: TRBJ2-2
size: few
D: TRBD1
DNA: TGTGCCAGCAGCGTAGCTGGGACAGTCCTGAACACCGGGGAGCTGTTTTTT
CDR3: CASSVAGTVLNTGELFF

V: TRBV4-1
J: TRBJ2-2
size: many
D: -
DNA: TGCGCCAGCAGCCAAGGAACTGACAGTTTCTTCACCGGGGAGCTGTTTTTT
CDR3: CASSQGTDSFFTGELFF

V: TRBV9
J: TRBJ2-3
size: many
D: -
DNA: TGTGCCAGCAGCCTGGAGGGGGGGCCCGGAGATACGCAGTATTTT
CDR3: CASSLEGGPGDTQYF

V: TRBV12-5
J: TRBJ2-2
size: many
D: -
DNA: TGTGCTAGTGCCCAACGGCAGGGGGGACCCGGGGAGCTGTTTTTT
CDR3: CASAQRQGGPGELFF

V: TRBV10-3
J: TRBJ2-2
size: few
D: TRBD2
DNA: TGTGCCATCAGGGAGAGTAGCGGGACCTTAAACACCGGGGAGCTGTTTTTT
CDR3: CAIRESSGTLNTGELFF

V: TRBV30
J: TRBJ2-2
size: many
D: -
DNA: TGTGCCTGGAGTGTCTCAGCGCCCGGGGAGCTGTTTTTT
CDR3: CAWSVSAPGELFF

V: TRBV15
J: TRBJ1-4
size: many
D: -
DNA: TGTGCCACCAGCAGAGGGGGCGGAGGTAATGAAAAACTGTTTTTT
CDR3: CATSRGGGGNEKLFF

V: TRBV24-1
J: TRBJ2-3
size: many
D: -
DNA: TGTGCCACCAGCCCCCTTGGGGCCACAGATACGCAGTATTTT
CDR3: CATSPLGATDTQYF

V: TRBV11-2
J: TRBJ2-5
size: many
D: -
DNA: TGTGCCAGCAGCCCCTCGTATGTCTATCTAGGGCTATACCAAGAGACCCAGTACTTC
CDR3: CASSPSYVYLGLYQETQYF

V: TRBV12-3/TRBV12-4
J: TRBJ1-1
size: few
D: TRBD1
DNA: TGTGCCAGCAGCCATTCCCAGGGGGCTGTGACTGAAGCTTTCTTT
CDR3: CASSHSQGAVTEAFF

V: TRBV29-1
J: TRBJ2-5
size: many
D: TRBD2
DNA: TGCAGCGTTGAATCTCCTCTAGCGGACCTCCAAGAGACCCAGTACTTC
CDR3: CSVESPLADLQETQYF

V: TRBV5-1
J: TRBJ1-6
size: -
D: -
DNA: TGCGCCAGCAGTACTAGCTCCTATAATTCACCCCTCCACTTT
CDR3: CASSTSSYNSPLHF

V: TRBV18
J: TRBJ2-7
size: many
D: -
DNA: TGTGCCAGCTCACCAGAAAGGTACGAGCAGTACTTC
CDR3: CASSPERYEQYF

V: TRBV27
J: TRBJ2-5
size: -
D: TRBD2
DNA: TGTGCCAGCTCACCAATTCCTGGACTAGCGGGGAGTAAAGGAGAGACCCAGTACTTC
CDR3: CASSPIPGLAGSKGETQYF

V: TRBV10-3
J: TRBJ1-5
size: -
D: -
DNA: TGTGCCAGCAGTGAATGGCCGGGAGGCAATCAGCCCCAGCATTTT
CDR3: CASSEWPGGNQPQHF

V: TRBV5-1
J: TRBJ2-5
size: many
D: -
DNA: TGCGCCAGCAGCTTGGGTTTTGGAGAGACCCAGTACTTC
CDR3: CASSLGFGETQYF

V: TRBV12-3/TRBV12-4
J: TRBJ1-5
size: few
D: -
DNA: TGTGCCAGCAGCTTTTCCAATAATCAGCCCCAGCATTTT
CDR3: CASSFSNNQPQHF

V: TRBV6-1
J: TRBJ2-7
size: -
D: TRBD1
DNA: TGTGCCAGCAAGGACAGGGACTACGAGCAGTACTTC
CDR3: CASKDRDYEQYF

V: TRBV2
J: TRBJ1-2
size: -
D: TRBD1
DNA: TGTGCCAGCAGTGACCCGGGACAGGGTAACTATGGCTACACCTTC
CDR3: CASSDPGQGNYGYTF

V: TRBV13
J: TRBJ1-1
size: many
D: TRBD1
DNA: TGTGCCAGCAGCTTAACCCCCTTACAGGGGGGCACTGAAGCTTTCTTT
CDR3: CASSLTPLQGGTEAFF

V: TRBV7-3
J: TRBJ2-1
size: -
D: TRBD2
DNA: TGTACCAGCAGCCCTGGGCTAGCGGTAGCCTACAATGAGCAGTTCTTC
CDR3: CTSSPGLAVAYNEQFF

V: TRBV6-2/TRBV6-3
J: TRBJ2-5
size: -
D: TRBD2
DNA: TGTGCCAGCAGTTATTCTGGTGGGACTAGCGACGAGACCCAGTACTTC
CDR3: CASSYSGGTSDETQYF

V: TRBV10-1
J: TRBJ1-1
size: many
D: -
DNA: TGCGCCAGCAGTGAGAGACAGTTCAACACTGAAGCTTTCTTT
CDR3: CASSERQFNTEAFF

V: TRBV11-2
J: TRBJ2-3
size: many
D: TRBD2
DNA: TGTGCCAGCAGAACCGGGACTAGCGGGGGGGCCACAGATACGCAGTATTTT
CDR3: CASRTGTSGGATDTQYF

V: TRBV28
J: TRBJ2-7
size: many
D: -
DNA: TGTGCCAGCAGTTTTTTTGGTGACGCCTACGAGCAGTACTTC
CDR3: CASSFFGDAYEQYF

V: TRBV3-1
J: TRBJ1-3
size: -
D: -
DNA: TGTGCCAGCAGCCCCCCTCTCCGAAACTCTGGAAACACCATATATTTT
CDR3: CASSPPLRNSGNTIYF

V: TRBV5-8
J: TRBJ2-1
size: many
D: TRBD1
DNA: TGTGCCAGCAGCATACAGGGACAGGGGACGAGAGAGCAGTTCTTC
CDR3: CASSIQGQGTREQFF

V: TRBV3-1
J: TRBJ1-2
size: many
D: -
DNA: TGTGCCAGCAGCCCTATGGACACGAACCTTTATCTCTATGGCTACACCTTC
CDR3: CASSPMDTNLYLYGYTF

V: TRBV20-1
J: TRBJ2-5
size: many
D: -
DNA: TGCAGTGCTATTAGGATTCGGGAGACCCAGTACTTC
CDR3: CSAIRIRETQYF

V: TRBV20-1
J: TRBJ2-3
size: many
D: -
DNA: TGCAGTGCTAGAGACCCCGGGACGACAGATACGCAGTATTTT
CDR3: CSARDPGTTDTQYF

V: TRBV7-9
J: TRBJ1-1
size: many
D: TRBD1
DNA: TGTGCCAGCAGCAAGGGACAGGGGGGAGATGAAGCTTTCTTT
CDR3: CASSKGQGGDEAFF

V: TRBV3-1
J: TRBJ1-1
size: many
D: -
DNA: TGTGCCAGCAGCCAAGATGGGGGGGGAATGAACACTGAAGCTTTCTTT
CDR3: CASSQDGGGMNTEAFF

V: TRBV28
J: TRBJ2-1
size: many
D: TRBD2
DNA: TGTGCCAGCAGATCTGAAGCGGGATGGGCCTACAATGAGCAGTTCTTC
CDR3: CASRSEAGWAYNEQFF

V: TRBV28
J: TRBJ2-1
size: many
D: -
DNA: TGTGCCAGCAGTTGGTCCTACAATGAGCAGTTCTTC
CDR3: CASSWSYNEQFF

V: TRBV12-3/TRBV12-4
J: TRBJ1-1
size: many
D: TRBD1
DNA: TGTGCCAGCAGTCCGGGACAGGGGGCCGGTGAAGCTTTCTTT
CDR3: CASSPGQGAGEAFF

V: TRBV6-5
J: TRBJ1-5
size: many
D: -
DNA: TGTGCCAGCAGTTTCACCACAGGCAATCAGCCCCAGCATTTT
CDR3: CASSFTTGNQPQHF